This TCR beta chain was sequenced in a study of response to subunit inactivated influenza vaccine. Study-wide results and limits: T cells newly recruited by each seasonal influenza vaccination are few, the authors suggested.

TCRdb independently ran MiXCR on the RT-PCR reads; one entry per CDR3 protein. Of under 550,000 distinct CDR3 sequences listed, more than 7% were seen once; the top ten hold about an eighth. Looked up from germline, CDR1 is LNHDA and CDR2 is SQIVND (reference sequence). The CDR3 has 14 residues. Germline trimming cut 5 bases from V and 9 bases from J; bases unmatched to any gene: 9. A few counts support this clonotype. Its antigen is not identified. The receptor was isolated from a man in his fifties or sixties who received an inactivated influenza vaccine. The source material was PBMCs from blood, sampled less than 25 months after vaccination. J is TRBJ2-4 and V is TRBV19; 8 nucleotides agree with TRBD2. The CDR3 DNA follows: TGTGCCAGTAGTCTCCCCCTCGGGGGGGGCATTCAGTACTTC. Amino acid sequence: CASSLPLGGGIQYF.